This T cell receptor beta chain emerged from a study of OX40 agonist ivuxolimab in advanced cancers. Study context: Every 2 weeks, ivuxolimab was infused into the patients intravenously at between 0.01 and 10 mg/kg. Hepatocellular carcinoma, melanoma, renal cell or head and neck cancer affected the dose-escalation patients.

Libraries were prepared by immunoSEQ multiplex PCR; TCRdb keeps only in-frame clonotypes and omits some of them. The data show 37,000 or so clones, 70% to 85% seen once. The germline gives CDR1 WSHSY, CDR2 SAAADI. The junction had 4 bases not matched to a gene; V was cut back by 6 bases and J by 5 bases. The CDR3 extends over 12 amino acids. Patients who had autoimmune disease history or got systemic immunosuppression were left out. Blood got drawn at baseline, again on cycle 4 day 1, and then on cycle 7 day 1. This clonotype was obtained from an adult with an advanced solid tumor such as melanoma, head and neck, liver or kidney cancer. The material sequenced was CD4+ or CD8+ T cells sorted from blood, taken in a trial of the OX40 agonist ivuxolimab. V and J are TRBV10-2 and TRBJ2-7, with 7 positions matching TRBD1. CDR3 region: CASRRDSHEQYF. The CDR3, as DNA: TGCGCCAGCAGGAGGGACAGCCACGAGCAGTACTTC.